This T cell receptor beta chain emerged from a study of control samples from healthy donors and cancer patients. As regards this clone: Other DNA variants within this sample encode the same CDR3.

Repertoires were generated with immunoSEQ multiplex PCR, while TCRdb's copy carries only in-frame clones and drops some. The table lists 75,000 to 95,000 clones, about nine tenths of them singletons. The sequence was collected from a woman between 18 and 29 years old in good health. The sample consisted of blood.

The DNA of the CDR3 is TGTGCCAGCAGCTTGGACCTCAACACTGAAGCTTTCTTT. It encodes CASSLDLNTEAFF. This chain links TRBV5-5 with TRBJ1-1; D is uncertain. The CDR3 is 13 residues long. Trimming pared 0 bases from V and 2 bases from J, leaving 5 bases between. Germline CDR1 is SGHKS and CDR2 is YYEKEE (reference sequence). Full variable domain (rest looked up from reference TRBV5-5 and TRBJ1-1): DAGVTQSPTHLIKTRGQQVTLRCSPISGHKSVSWYQQVLGQGPQFIFQYYEKEERGRGNFPDRFSARQFPNYSSELNVNALLLGDSALYLCASSLDLNTEAFFGQGTRLTVV.